This TCR beta chain derives from a study of T cell repertoires in aging, cancer and after chemotherapy. Across the study: Healthy donor repertoires were recorded over several months to years and showed clear clonal overlap. General study findings and limits: Age-matched healthy donors had significantly more diverse, less clonal blood TCR repertoires than untreated cancer patients.

This clonotype qualifies as medium-sized. Antigen unknown. Rearranged V-D-J TRB sequences were amplified with a mixed TRB-A/B primer pool. TCRdb used MiXCR to reprocess the multiplex PCR reads, holding one entry per CDR3 protein. This table has roughly 780 distinct CDR3 sequences, about 20% appearing once. V lost 0 bases, J lost 2 bases, and 11 bases lay in between. Germline CDR1 SGHRS, CDR2 YFSETQ. This CDR3 spans 15 amino acids. TCR beta rearrangements were amplified from peripheral blood genomic DNA. The chain couples TRBV5-1 to TRBJ2-5, with TRBD1 as a possible D gene (6 bases). This receptor was taken from a human donor in good health. Sample: blood. CDR3: CASSLVGQPQETQYF. CDR3 in DNA: TGCGCCAGCAGCTTGGTAGGACAGCCACAAGAGACCCAGTACTTC.